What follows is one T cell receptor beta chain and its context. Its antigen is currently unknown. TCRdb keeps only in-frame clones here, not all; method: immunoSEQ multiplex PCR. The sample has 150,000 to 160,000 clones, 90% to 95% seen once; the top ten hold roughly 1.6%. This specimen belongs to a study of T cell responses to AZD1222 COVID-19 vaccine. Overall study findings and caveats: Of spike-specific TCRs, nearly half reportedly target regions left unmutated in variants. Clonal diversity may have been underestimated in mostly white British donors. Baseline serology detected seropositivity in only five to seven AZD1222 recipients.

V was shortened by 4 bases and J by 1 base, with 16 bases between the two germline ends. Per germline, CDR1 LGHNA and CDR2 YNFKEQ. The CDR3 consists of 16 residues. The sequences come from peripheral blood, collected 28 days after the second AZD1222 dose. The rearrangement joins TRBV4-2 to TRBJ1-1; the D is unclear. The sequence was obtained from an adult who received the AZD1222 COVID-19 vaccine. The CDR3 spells CASSLASWEGNTEAFF. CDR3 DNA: TGTGCCAGCAGCCTCGCCTCGTGGGAGGGGAACACTGAAGCTTTCTTT.